The present entry profiles one TCR beta chain with its context. Its cognate antigen is unknown. This CDR3 is built from 12 residues. The V gene's germline CDR1 is SGHRS and CDR2 YFSETQ. Trimming left V 5 bases short and J 5 bases short, with 10 bases between. These data originate in a study of OX40 agonist ivuxolimab in advanced cancers. On the study more broadly: Earlier anti-PD-1, anti-PD-L1 or anti-CTLA-4 therapy was permitted; around 40% had received some. Study results and limitations: At doses 0.1 to 3.0 mg/kg, CD4+ and CD8+ clones expanded.

Only in-frame clones appear in the TCRdb table, and some are missing; sequencing was by immunoSEQ multiplex PCR. Of some 50,000 clones in the sample, approximately 91% were seen once. The receptor was isolated from an adult with an advanced solid tumor such as melanoma, head and neck, liver or kidney cancer. The material sequenced was CD4+ or CD8+ T cells sorted from blood, taken in a trial of the OX40 agonist ivuxolimab. The V and J genes are TRBV5-1 and TRBJ2-5, with D perhaps matching TRBD2 (5 bases). The CDR3 region is CASSGGYETQYF. As DNA, the CDR3 is TGCGCCAGCAGTGGAGGATATGAGACCCAGTACTTC.